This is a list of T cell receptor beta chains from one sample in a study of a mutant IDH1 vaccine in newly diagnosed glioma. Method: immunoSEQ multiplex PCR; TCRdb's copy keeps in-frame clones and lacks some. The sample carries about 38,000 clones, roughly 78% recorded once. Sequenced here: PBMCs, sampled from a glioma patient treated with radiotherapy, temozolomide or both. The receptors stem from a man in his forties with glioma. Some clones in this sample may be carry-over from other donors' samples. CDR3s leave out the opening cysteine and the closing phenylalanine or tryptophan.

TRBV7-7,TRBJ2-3,ASSSGTTDTQY
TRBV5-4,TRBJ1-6,ASREGNYNSPLH
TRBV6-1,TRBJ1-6,ASTPGATYNSPLH
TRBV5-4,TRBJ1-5,ATGVGDSNQPQH
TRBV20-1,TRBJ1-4,SARFNEKLF
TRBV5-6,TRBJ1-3,ASSLSWGIGGDTIY
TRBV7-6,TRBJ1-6,ASSPAGTNSPLH
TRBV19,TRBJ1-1,ASRSGPGQGLTEAF
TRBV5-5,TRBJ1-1,ASSSMDIEAF
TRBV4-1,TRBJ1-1,ASSQGRQGRTEAF
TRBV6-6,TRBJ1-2,ASSRNPGPRYGYT
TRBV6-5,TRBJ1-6,ASSPNPTGTAPLH
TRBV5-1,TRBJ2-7,ASSLVRGEYEQY
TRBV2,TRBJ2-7,ASSTRDIVRLEQY
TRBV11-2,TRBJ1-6,ASSFQDNSPLH
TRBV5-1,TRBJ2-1,ASSLVFSGGAEGEQF
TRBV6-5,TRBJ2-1,ASRWGSSSYNEQF
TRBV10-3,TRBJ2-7,AISGGGRDEQY
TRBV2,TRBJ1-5,ASSADRRSNQPQH
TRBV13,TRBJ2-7,ASSLGSIDSYEQY
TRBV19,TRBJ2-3,ASSISGSSTDTQY
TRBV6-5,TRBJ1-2,ASSSGQGRVGYT
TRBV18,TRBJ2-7,ASSPGGTYEQY
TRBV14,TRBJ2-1,ASSQDDSGYYNEQF
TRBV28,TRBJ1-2,ASSFSRGSAGYT
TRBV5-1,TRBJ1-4,ASRPGQGREKLF
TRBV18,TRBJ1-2,ASSPPTAGYT
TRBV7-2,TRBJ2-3,ASSLTGADTQY
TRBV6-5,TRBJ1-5,ASSWKSDQPQH
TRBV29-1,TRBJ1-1,SVEAGQGREGAF
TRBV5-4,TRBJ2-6,ASRPGGGAQAGANVLT
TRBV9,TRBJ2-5,ASSVAVAGGQETQY
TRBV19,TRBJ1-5,ASSIDRPGSYQPQH
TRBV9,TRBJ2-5,ASSVATGGTQETQY
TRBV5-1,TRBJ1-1,ASSFSGRRRNTEAF
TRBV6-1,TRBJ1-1,ASSEIGRGLTF
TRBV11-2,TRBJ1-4,ASSTYGGATNEKLF
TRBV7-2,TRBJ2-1,ASSLVLGETNWQF
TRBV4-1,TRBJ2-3,ASSQEGVGTDTQY
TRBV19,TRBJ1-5,ASSTPRQGTHEELAEPQH